This T cell receptor beta chain was documented in a study of vaccination and CD4 T cells after COVID-19. The wider study: Post-vaccination samples were procured at a median of approximately 70 days following dose two (range 14 to 241). Study findings and constraints: In convalescent patients, a median approximately 90% of post-vaccine SARS-CoV-2-reactive clones appeared only after vaccination.

This clonotype was found once. Its antigen is unknown. Once obtained from cultured CD4+ T cells, the DNA was sequenced using the Oncomine TCR Beta short-read assay. In TCRdb, the PCR reads were re-called with MiXCR into one record per CDR3 protein. Of 13,000 or so distinct CDR3 sequences listed, 43% are singletons. Treatment indicated: roughly 10-day PBMC culture with coronavirus spike peptide pools or control peptides (ViraFEST assay). ViraFEST used peptide pools to expand antigen-specific T cells, then sequenced TCRs. Dates of positive PCR ran from March to December 2020, before US Alpha, Beta and Delta variants. Sequencing used CD4+ T cells from blood, cultured in vitro. The sequence was obtained from a human donor who had recovered from COVID-19.

CDR3 loop: CASSKSLGRGSGNEKLFF. DNA for the CDR3: TGTGCCAGCAGCAAGTCGTTGGGGAGAGGCTCAGGAAATGAAAAACTGTTTTTT. V and J are TRBV7-2 and TRBJ1-4; D is undetermined. Germline V lookup: CDR1 SGHTA, CDR2 FQGNSA. This CDR3 has 18 residues. V shed 5 bases and J shed 5 bases, with 24 bases lying between them.